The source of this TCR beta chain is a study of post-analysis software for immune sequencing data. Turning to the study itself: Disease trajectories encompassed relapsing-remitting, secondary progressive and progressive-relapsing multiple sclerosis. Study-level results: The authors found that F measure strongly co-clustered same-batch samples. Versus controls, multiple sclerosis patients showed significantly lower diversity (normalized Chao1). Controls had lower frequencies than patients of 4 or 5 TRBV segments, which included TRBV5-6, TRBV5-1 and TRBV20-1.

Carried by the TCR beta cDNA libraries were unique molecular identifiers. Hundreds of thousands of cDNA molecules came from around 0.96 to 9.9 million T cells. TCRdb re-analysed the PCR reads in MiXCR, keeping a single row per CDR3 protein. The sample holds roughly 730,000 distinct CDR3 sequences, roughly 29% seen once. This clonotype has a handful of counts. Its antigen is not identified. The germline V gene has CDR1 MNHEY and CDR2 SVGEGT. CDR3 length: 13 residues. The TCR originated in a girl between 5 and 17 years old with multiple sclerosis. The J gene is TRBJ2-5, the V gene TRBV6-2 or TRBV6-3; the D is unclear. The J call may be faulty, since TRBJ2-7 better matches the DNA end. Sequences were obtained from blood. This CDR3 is CASSYYTPGEQYF. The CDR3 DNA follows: TGTGCCAGCAGTTACTACACACCCGGCGAGCAGTACTTC.